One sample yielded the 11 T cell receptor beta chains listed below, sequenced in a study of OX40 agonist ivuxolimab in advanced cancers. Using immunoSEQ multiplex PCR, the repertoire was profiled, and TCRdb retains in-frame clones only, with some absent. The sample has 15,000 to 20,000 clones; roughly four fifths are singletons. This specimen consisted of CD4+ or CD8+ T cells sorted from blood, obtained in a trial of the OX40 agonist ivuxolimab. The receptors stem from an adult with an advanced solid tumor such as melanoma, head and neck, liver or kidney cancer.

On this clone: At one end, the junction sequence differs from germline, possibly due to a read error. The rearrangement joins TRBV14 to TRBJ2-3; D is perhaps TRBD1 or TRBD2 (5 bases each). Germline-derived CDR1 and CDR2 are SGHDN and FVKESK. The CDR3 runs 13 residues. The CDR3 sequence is CAGSWGLKDTQYF. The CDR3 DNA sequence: TGTGCCGGCAGTTGGGGGTTAAAGGATACGCAGTATTTT.

For the CDR3, the DNA is TGTGCCAGCAGTTTAAGTCTGGCGGGGAACACTGAAGCTTTCTTT. Encoded protein: CASSLSLAGNTEAFF. V usage is TRBV27 and J usage is TRBJ1-1; D unresolved. CDR1 and CDR2 from the germline V gene are MNHEY and SMNVEV (reference sequence). The CDR3 has 15 amino acids. Trimming took 2 bases from V and 1 from J, leaving 11 bases between them.

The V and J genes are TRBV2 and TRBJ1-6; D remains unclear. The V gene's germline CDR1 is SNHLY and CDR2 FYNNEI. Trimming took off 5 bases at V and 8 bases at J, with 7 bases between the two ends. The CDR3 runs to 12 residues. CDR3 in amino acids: CASSLPDSPLHF. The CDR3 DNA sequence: TGTGCCAGCAGTTTGCCGGATTCACCCCTCCACTTT.

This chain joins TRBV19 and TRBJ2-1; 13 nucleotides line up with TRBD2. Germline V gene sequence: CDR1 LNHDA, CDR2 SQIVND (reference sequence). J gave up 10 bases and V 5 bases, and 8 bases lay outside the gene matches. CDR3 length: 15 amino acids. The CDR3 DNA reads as TGTGCCAGTAGTCCCGGGACTAGCGGGATTACGGAGCAGTTCTTC. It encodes CASSPGTSGITEQFF.

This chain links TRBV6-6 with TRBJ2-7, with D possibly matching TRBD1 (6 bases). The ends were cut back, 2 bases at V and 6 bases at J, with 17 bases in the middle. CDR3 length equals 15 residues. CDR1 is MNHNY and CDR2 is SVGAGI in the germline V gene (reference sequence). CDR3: CASSYGTTGHGEQYF. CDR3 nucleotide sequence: TGTGCCAGCAGTTACGGTACGACAGGTCATGGCGAGCAGTACTTC.

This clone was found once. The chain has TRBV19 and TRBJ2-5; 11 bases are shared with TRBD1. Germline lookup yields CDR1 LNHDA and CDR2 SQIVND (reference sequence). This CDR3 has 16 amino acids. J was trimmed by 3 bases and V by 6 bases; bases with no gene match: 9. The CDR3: CASSSFGTGGKETQYF. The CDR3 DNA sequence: TGTGCCAGTAGCTCATTTGGGACAGGGGGAAAAGAGACCCAGTACTTC.

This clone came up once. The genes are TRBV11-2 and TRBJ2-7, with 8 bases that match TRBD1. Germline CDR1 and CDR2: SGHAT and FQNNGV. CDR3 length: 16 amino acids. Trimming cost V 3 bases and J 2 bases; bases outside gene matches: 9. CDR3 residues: CASSFIFGTGTYEQYF. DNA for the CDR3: TGTGCCAGCAGCTTTATATTCGGGACAGGTACCTACGAGCAGTACTTC.

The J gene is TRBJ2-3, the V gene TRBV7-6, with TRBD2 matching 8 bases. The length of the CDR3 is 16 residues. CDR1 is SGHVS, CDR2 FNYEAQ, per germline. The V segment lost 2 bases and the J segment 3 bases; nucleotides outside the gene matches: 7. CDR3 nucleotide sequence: TGTGCCAGCAGCTTATTAAGCGGGAGTGGGACAGATACGCAGTATTTT. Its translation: CASSLLSGSGTDTQYF.

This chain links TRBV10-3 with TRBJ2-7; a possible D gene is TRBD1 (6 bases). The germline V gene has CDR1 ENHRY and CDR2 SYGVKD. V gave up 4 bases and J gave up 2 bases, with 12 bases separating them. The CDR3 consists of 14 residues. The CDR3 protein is CAISVDSTTYEQYF. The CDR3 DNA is TGTGCCATCAGTGTGGACAGTACCACCTACGAGCAGTACTTC.

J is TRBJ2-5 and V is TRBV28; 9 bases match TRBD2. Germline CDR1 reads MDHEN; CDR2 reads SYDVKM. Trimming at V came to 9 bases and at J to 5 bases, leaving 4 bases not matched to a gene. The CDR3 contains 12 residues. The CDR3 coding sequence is TGTGCCAGTAGCGGGAGAAGGGAGACCCAGTACTTC. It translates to CASSGRRETQYF.

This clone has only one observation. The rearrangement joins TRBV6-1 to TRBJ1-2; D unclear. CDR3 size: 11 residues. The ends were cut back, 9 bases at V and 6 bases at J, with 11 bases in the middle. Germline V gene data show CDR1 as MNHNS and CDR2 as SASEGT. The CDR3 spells CARGSGDGYTF. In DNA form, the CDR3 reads TGTGCCAGGGGCAGCGGAGATGGCTACACCTTC.